This paragraph reports one T cell receptor beta chain. The CDR3 has 14 residues. Germline lookup yields CDR1 ENHRY and CDR2 SYGVKD. The V and J ends lost 0 bases and 8 bases respectively, with 10 bases between them. The primer mix had 60 Vbeta and 13 Jbeta primers. Using immunoSEQ multiplex PCR, the repertoire was profiled, and TCRdb retains in-frame clones only, with some absent. The sample carries about 140,000 clones, approximately 77% recorded once. At the time of sampling, donors were nominally healthy, though unrecorded immune exposures were likely. This sample was included in a study of cytomegalovirus exposure and HLA in healthy donors.

Source material: PBMCs. This sequence joins TRBV10-3 and TRBJ1-4; a possible D gene is TRBD1 (5 bases). The receptor comes from a woman aged 50 to 65 in good health and CMV-seronegative. This chain's CDR3 is CAISESGGQEKLFF. The CDR3 DNA sequence: TGTGCCATCAGTGAGTCGGGAGGACAAGAAAAACTGTTTTTT.